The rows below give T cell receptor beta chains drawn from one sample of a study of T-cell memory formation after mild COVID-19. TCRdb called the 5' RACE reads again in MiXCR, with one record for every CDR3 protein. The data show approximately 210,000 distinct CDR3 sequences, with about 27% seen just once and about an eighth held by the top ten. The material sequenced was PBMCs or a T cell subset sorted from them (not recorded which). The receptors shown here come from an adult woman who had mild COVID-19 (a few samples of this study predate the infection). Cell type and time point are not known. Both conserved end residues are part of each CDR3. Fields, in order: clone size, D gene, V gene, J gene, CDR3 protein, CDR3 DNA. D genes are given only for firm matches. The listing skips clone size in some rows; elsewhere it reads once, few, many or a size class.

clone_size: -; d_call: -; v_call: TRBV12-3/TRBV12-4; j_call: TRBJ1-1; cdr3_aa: CASSPVTPRWTEAFF; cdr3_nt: TGTGCCAGCAGTCCAGTCACCCCGAGGTGGACTGAAGCTTTCTTT
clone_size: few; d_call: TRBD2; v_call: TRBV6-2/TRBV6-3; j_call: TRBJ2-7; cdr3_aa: CASSATSGSYEQYF; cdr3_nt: TGTGCCAGCAGTGCTACTAGCGGGTCGTACGAGCAGTACTTC
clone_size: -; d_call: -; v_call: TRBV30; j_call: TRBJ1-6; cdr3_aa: CAWSDRRNSPLHF; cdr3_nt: TGTGCCTGGAGTGATCGTCGTAATTCACCCCTCCACTTT
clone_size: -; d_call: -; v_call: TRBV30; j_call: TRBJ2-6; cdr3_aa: CAWGDISGANVLTF; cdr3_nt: TGTGCCTGGGGGGACATCTCTGGGGCCAACGTCCTGACTTTC
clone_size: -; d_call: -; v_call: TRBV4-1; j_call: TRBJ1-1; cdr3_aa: CASSQVGSWGTEAFF; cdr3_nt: TGCGCCAGCAGCCAAGTTGGGTCCTGGGGCACTGAAGCTTTCTTT
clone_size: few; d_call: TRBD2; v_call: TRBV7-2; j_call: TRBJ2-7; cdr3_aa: CASSLEGAGLGPYEQYF; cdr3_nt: TGTGCCAGCAGCTTAGAAGGGGCGGGACTAGGCCCCTACGAGCAGTACTTC
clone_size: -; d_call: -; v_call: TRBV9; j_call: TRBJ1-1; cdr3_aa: CASSPGAGLNTEAFF; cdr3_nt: TGTGCCAGCAGCCCAGGGGCAGGGTTGAACACTGAAGCTTTCTTT
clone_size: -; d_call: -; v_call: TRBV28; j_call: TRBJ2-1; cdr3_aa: CASSLPWSSYNEQFF; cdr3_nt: TGTGCCAGCAGTTTACCCTGGAGCTCCTACAATGAGCAGTTCTTC
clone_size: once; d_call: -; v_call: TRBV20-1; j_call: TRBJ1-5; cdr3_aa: CSAGGSNQPQHF; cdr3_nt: TGCAGTGCTGGGGGATCAAATCAGCCCCAGCATTTT
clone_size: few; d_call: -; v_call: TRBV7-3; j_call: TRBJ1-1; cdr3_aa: CASSLTSDTEAFF; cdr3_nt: TGTGCCAGCAGCTTAACTTCGGACACTGAAGCTTTCTTT
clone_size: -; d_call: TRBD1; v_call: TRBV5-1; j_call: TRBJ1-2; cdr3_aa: CASSLEGQGEGYTF; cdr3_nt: TGCGCCAGCAGCTTGGAGGGACAGGGAGAAGGCTACACCTTC
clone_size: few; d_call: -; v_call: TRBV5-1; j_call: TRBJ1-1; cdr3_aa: CASSLGGRLNTEAFF; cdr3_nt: TGCGCCAGCAGCTTGGGAGGCAGGTTGAACACTGAAGCTTTCTTT
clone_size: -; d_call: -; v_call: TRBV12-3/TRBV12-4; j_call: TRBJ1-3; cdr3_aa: CASSLGGGSGNTIYF; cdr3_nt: TGTGCCAGCAGTTTAGGAGGGGGAAGTGGAAACACCATATATTTT
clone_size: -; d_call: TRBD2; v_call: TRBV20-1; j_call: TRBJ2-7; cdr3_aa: CSARPSGRALYEQYF; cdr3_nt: TGCAGTGCTAGGCCAAGCGGGAGGGCGTTGTACGAGCAGTACTTC
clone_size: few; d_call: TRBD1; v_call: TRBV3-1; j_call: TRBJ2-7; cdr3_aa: CASSLELRGPYEQYF; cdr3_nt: TGTGCCAGCAGCCTAGAACTTAGGGGGCCCTACGAGCAGTACTTC
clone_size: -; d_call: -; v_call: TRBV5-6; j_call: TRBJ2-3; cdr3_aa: CASSFGPLGDTQYF; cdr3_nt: TGTGCCAGCAGCTTCGGGCCCTTGGGGGATACGCAGTATTTT
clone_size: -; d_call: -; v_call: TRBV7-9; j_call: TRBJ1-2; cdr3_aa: CASSLDRGVKDGYTF; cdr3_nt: TGTGCCAGCAGCTTAGACCGAGGGGTTAAGGATGGCTACACCTTC
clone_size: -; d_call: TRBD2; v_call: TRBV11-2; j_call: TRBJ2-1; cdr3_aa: CASSSTGLAGVYEQFF; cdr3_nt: TGTGCCAGCAGCTCCACTGGACTAGCGGGGGTATATGAGCAGTTCTTC
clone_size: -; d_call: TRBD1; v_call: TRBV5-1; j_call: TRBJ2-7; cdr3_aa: CASSLVLTGGREQYF; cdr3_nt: TGCGCCAGCAGCTTGGTACTGACAGGGGGAAGAGAGCAGTACTTC
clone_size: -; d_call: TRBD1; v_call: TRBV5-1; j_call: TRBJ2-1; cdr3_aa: CASSLRQGARNEQFF; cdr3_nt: TGCGCCAGCAGCTTACGACAGGGGGCTCGGAATGAGCAGTTCTTC
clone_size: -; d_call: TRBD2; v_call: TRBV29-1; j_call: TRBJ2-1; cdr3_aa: CSVQTSGDNEQFF; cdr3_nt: TGCAGCGTTCAGACTAGCGGTGACAATGAGCAGTTCTTC
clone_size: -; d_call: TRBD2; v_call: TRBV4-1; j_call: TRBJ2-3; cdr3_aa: CASSHGTSFDTQYF; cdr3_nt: TGCGCCAGCAGCCACGGGACTAGTTTCGATACGCAGTATTTT
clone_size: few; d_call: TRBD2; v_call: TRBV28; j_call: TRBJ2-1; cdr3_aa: CASSLTSGVYNEQFF; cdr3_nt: TGTGCCAGCAGTTTAACTAGCGGGGTTTACAATGAGCAGTTCTTC
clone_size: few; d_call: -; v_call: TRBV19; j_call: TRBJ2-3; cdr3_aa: CASSRGLSDTQYF; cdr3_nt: TGTGCCAGTAGTAGGGGACTGTCGGATACGCAGTATTTT
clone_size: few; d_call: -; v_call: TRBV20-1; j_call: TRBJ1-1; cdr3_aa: CSARALGGAFF; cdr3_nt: TGCAGTGCTAGGGCGCTCGGCGGAGCTTTCTTT
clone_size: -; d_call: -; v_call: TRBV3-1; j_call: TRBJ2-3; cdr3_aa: CASSPDLWEKTDTQYF; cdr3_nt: TGTGCCAGCAGCCCAGATCTGTGGGAGAAAACAGATACGCAGTATTTT
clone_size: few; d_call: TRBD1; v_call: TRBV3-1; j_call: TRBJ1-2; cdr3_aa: CASSQRMGTGVNYGYTF; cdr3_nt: TGTGCCAGCAGCCAGAGGATGGGGACAGGGGTTAACTATGGCTACACCTTC
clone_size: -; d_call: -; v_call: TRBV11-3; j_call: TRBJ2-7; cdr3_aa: CASSSTQTLLREQYF; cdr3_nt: TGTGCCAGCAGCTCCACCCAGACCCTCCTGCGGGAGCAGTACTTC
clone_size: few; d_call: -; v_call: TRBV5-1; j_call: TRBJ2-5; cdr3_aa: CASSLATGSGETQYF; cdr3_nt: TGCGCCAGCAGCTTGGCTACGGGTTCGGGAGAGACCCAGTACTTC
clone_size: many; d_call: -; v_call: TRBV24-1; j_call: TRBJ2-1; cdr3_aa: CATSDPLSGLSYNEQFF; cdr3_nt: TGTGCCACCAGTGATCCGCTTAGCGGCCTCTCCTACAATGAGCAGTTCTTC
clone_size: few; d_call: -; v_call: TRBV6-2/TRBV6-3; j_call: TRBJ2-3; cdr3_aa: CASNPWSTDTQYF; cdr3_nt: TGTGCCAGCAATCCCTGGAGCACAGATACGCAGTATTTT
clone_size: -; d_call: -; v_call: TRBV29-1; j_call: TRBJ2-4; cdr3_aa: CSVETSDRGKNIQYF; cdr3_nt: TGCAGCGTTGAGACCTCCGATCGCGGCAAAAACATTCAGTACTTC
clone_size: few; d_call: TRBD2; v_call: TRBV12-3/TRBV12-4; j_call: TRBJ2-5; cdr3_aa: CASSVGLAGGLGKTQYF; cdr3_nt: TGTGCCAGCAGTGTGGGACTAGCGGGAGGGTTGGGGAAGACCCAGTACTTC
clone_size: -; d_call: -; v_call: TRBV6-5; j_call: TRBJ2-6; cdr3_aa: CASGDPGAGANVLTF; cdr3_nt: TGTGCCAGCGGGGACCCAGGGGCTGGGGCCAACGTCCTGACTTTC
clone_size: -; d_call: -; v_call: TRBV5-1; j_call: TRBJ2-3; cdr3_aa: CASSLPGDGTDTQYF; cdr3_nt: TGCGCCAGCAGCCTGCCAGGGGATGGCACAGATACGCAGTATTTT
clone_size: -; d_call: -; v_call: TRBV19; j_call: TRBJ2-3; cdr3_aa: CASSPRLDSSDTQYF; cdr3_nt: TGTGCCAGTAGTCCCCGCCTTGACTCCTCAGATACGCAGTATTTT
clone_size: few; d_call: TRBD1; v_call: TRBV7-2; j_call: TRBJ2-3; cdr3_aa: CASSLAGGADTQYF; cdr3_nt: TGTGCCAGCAGCTTAGCAGGGGGCGCTGATACGCAGTATTTT
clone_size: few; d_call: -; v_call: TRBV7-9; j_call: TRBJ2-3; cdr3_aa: CASRPEVLDTQYF; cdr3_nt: TGTGCCAGCAGGCCCGAGGTCCTAGATACGCAGTATTTT
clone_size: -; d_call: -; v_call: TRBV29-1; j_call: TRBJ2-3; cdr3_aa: CSVGTMLSTDTQYF; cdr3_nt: TGCAGCGTTGGGACTATGCTCAGCACAGATACGCAGTATTTT
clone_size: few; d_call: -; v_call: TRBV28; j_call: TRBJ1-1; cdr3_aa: CASSVMSTEEAFF; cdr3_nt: TGTGCCAGCAGTGTCATGTCGACAGAAGAAGCTTTCTTT
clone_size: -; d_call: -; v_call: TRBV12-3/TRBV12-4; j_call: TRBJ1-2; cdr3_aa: CASSLLQGPLFGYTF; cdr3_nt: TGTGCCAGCAGTTTACTTCAGGGGCCTTTGTTTGGATACACCTTC